A single sample gave rise to the 9 T cell receptor beta chains below, sequenced in a study of CD8+ T cells in alopecia areata. RNA extraction was followed by reverse transcription into cDNA, which acted as the sequencing template. Repertoires were generated with immunoSEQ multiplex PCR, while TCRdb's copy carries only in-frame clones and drops some. The table records about 130,000 clones, almost 50% of them present only once. Sequences were derived from CD8+ T cells sorted from blood, sampled at week 0. These receptors originate from a human donor with alopecia areata.

CDR3 coding DNA: TGTGCCTGGAGCGTAGCGGCGATCATATCAGATACGCAGTATTTT. Its protein is CAWSVAAIISDTQYF. The chain has TRBV30 and TRBJ2-3; D might be TRBD2 (6 bases). Germline lookup yields CDR1 GTSNPN and CDR2 SVGIG (reference sequence). CDR3 length equals 15 residues. The germline V and J ends were trimmed by 3 bases and 4 bases, with 17 bases remaining between them.

The J gene is TRBJ2-6, the V gene TRBV4-3; a possible D gene is TRBD1 (5 bases). Germline CDR1 is LGHNA and CDR2 is YSLEER. CDR3 length equals 16 residues. The V and J ends lost 5 bases and 0 bases respectively, with 11 bases between them. CDR3 loop: CASSAGLASGANVLTF. The CDR3, as DNA: TGCGCCAGCAGCGCAGGGCTGGCCTCTGGGGCCAACGTCCTGACTTTC.

The V call is TRBV6-1, the J call TRBJ2-3, with D perhaps matching TRBD1 (5 bases). The ends were cut back, 0 bases at V and 3 bases at J, with 10 bases in the middle. The CDR3 has 15 amino acids. Germline-derived CDR1 and CDR2 are MNHNS and SASEGT. The chain's CDR3 is CASSEAIQGTDTQYF. CDR3 sequence (DNA): TGTGCCAGCAGTGAAGCGATCCAGGGTACAGATACGCAGTATTTT.

The chain joins TRBV15 to TRBJ2-3; possibly TRBD2 for D (5 bases). The germline V gene encodes CDR1 LNHNV and CDR2 YYDKDF (reference sequence). The length of the CDR3 is 13 residues. The germline V and J ends were trimmed by 3 bases and 2 bases, with 6 bases remaining between them. The CDR3 coding sequence is TGTGCCACCAGCAGGGACTTCACAGATACGCAGTATTTT. Translating gives CATSRDFTDTQYF.

This clone appeared a few times. The chain is built from TRBV13 and TRBJ2-5; 12 nucleotides agree with TRBD1. Unmatched junction bases numbered 8, after V lost 5 bases and J lost 4 bases. The CDR3 spans 16 residues. Germline assignment: CDR1 PRHDT and CDR2 FYEKMQ (reference sequence). CDR3 region: CASSARDRGRRETQYF. In nucleotides, the CDR3 is TGTGCCAGCAGCGCCCGGGACAGGGGGCGCCGAGAGACCCAGTACTTC.

The table lists this clone with a few counts. In nucleotides, the CDR3 is TGTGCCTGGAGTCAGGGTCGCGGGGGGTTCTACGAGCAGTACTTC. Translated, it gives CAWSQGRGGFYEQYF. This chain links TRBV30 with TRBJ2-7; 8 bases map to TRBD2. With V trimmed by 2 bases and J by 3 bases, 9 bases remained unmatched. The CDR3 is made up of 15 amino acids. Germline V gene sequence: CDR1 GTSNPN, CDR2 SVGIG (reference sequence).

The rearrangement joins TRBV6-5 to TRBJ2-3, with D perhaps TRBD1 (5 bases). The V end lost 2 bases, the J end lost 4 bases, and 7 bases lay between the germline ends. Germline V gives CDR1 MNHEY, CDR2 SVGAGI. This CDR3 has 13 residues. Here the CDR3 reads CASSYLGADTQYF. The CDR3 nucleotides are TGTGCCAGCAGTTACCTAGGGGCAGATACGCAGTATTTT.

On this clone: The missing conserved phenylalanine or tryptophan at the end of this CDR3 makes a read error likely. The V gene is TRBV6-5, the J gene TRBJ1-2; 7 nucleotides match TRBD1. The CDR3 sequence is 16 residues long. Trimming took 2 bases from V and 3 from J; bases not matched to a gene: 9. CDR1 MNHEY and CDR2 SVGAGI come from the germline V gene. CDR3 DNA: TGTGCCAGCAGTTACGCCGGACAGGAGGATGACTATGGCTACACCCTC. It yields the protein CASSYAGQEDDYGYTL.

The chain has TRBV27 and TRBJ1-4; D perhaps matches TRBD1 (5 bases). Germline CDR1 MNHEY, CDR2 SMNVEV (reference sequence). CDR3 length: 14 residues. V was cut by 6 bases and J by 0 bases, with 8 bases left in between. The CDR3 loop is CASSLTATNEKLFF. In DNA, the CDR3 is TGTGCCAGCAGCTTGACAGCAACTAATGAAAAACTGTTTTTT.